These 24 T cell receptor beta chains came from one sample sequenced in a study of OX40 agonist ivuxolimab in advanced cancers. The protocol was immunoSEQ multiplex PCR, while the TCRdb copy is restricted to in-frame clones and leaves out a portion. The sample has 45,000 to 60,000 clones, over 85% seen once. The sample in question was CD4+ or CD8+ T cells sorted from blood, obtained in a trial of the OX40 agonist ivuxolimab. The receptor source for this set is an adult with an advanced solid tumor such as melanoma, head and neck, liver or kidney cancer.

In its sample, this clone was seen once. The rearrangement uses TRBV18 and TRBJ2-1, with 7 nucleotides matching TRBD1. The CDR3 has 15 amino acids. CDR1 KGHSH and CDR2 LQKENI come from the germline V gene. V shed 2 bases and J 2 bases; nucleotides not matched to a gene: 3. CDR3 residues: CASSPGDRAYNEQFF. The CDR3 DNA follows: TGTGCCAGCTCACCAGGCGACAGGGCCTACAATGAGCAGTTCTTC.

V usage is TRBV27 and J usage is TRBJ2-1, with D unresolved. Germline lookup yields CDR1 MNHEY and CDR2 SMNVEV (reference sequence). Trimming stripped 7 bases from V and 3 bases from J, with 16 bases between. The CDR3 totals 15 residues. DNA for the CDR3: TGTGCCAGCACGAACCGGGCCCCGGACTACAATGAGCAGTTCTTC. Translated: CASTNRAPDYNEQFF.

CDR3 sequence reads: CASSVGSTAEAFF. CDR3 nucleotides: TGTGCCAGCAGCGTAGGTTCGACAGCTGAAGCTTTCTTT. The V and J genes are TRBV9 and TRBJ1-1, with a possible D match to TRBD1 (5 bases). CDR1 SGDLS and CDR2 YYNGEE come from the germline V gene. CDR3 size: 13 residues. V lost 0 bases to trimming and J lost 6 bases, with 9 bases between them.

V usage is TRBV2 and J usage is TRBJ2-7; no firm D call. Trimming removed 2 bases from V and 0 bases from J, with 5 bases in between. Germline CDR1 is SNHLY and CDR2 is FYNNEI. The CDR3 runs 13 residues. The CDR3 sequence: CASSEPASYEQYF. CDR3 sequence (DNA): TGTGCCAGCAGTGAACCGGCCTCCTACGAGCAGTACTTC.

The chain recombines TRBV7-8 with TRBJ2-5; D perhaps matches TRBD1 (6 bases). CDR3 length: 14 residues. CDR1 and CDR2 from the germline V gene are SGHVS and FQNEAQ. V was clipped by 5 bases and J by 5 bases, with 15 bases between them. For the CDR3, the DNA is TGTGCCAGCAGCCCCAGGGGCGCTGGGGAGACCCAGTACTTC. It translates to CASSPRGAGETQYF.

The V call is TRBV28, the J call TRBJ1-5; a weak D match, TRBD1 (6 bases). The V end was cut by 8 bases, the J end by 7 bases, with 18 bases between. This CDR3 region has 14 residues. CDR1 MDHEN and CDR2 SYDVKM come from the germline V gene. CDR3 bases: TGTGCCAGCGGGGGACGGGGGGCCGAGCAGCCCCAGCATTTT. It is translated as CASGGRGAEQPQHF.

V and J are TRBV4-1 and TRBJ2-7; 13 bases are shared with TRBD2. This CDR3 has 18 residues. CDR1 and CDR2 from the germline V gene are MGHRA and YSYEKL. Trimming cost V 0 bases and J 0 bases; bases outside gene matches: 5. CDR3: CASSQDTTSGRPSYEQYF. The DNA for the CDR3 is TGCGCCAGCAGCCAAGATACGACTAGCGGGAGGCCCTCCTACGAGCAGTACTTC.

The rearrangement uses TRBV7-8 and TRBJ2-1; 10 bases map to TRBD1. Germline V gene data show CDR1 as SGHVS and CDR2 as FQNEAQ. Trimming removed 1 base from V and 10 bases from J; junction bases left unmatched: 10. There are 16 residues in the CDR3. Here the CDR3 reads CASSLGGTGVPEEQFF. DNA for the CDR3: TGTGCCAGCAGCTTAGGAGGGACAGGGGTGCCCGAGGAGCAGTTCTTC.

This clone has more than one count but fewer than ten. The J gene is TRBJ2-6, the V gene TRBV28; D is unclear. V lost 2 bases, J lost 1 base, and 12 bases lay in between. Germline V gene sequence: CDR1 MDHEN, CDR2 SYDVKM. The CDR3 runs to 17 residues. The CDR3 loop reads CASSLTSMRSGANVLTF. The CDR3 DNA reads TGTGCCAGCAGTTTAACTTCAATGAGGTCTGGGGCCAACGTCCTGACTTTC.

This clone occurred a few times. V is TRBV7-6 and J is TRBJ1-2; no clear D gene. CDR3 length: 13 residues. V gave up 1 base and J gave up 2 bases, with 5 bases separating them. Germline V gene sequence: CDR1 SGHVS, CDR2 FNYEAQ. CDR3 protein: CASSLDPNYGYTF. The CDR3 region has the DNA TGTGCCAGCAGCTTAGACCCAAACTATGGCTACACCTTC.

This rearrangement joins TRBV4-1 to TRBJ2-5; 7 bases fit TRBD1. V shed 4 bases and J 2 bases; nucleotides not matched to a gene: 4. The CDR3 is made up of 14 amino acids. Germline V gene data show CDR1 as MGHRA and CDR2 as YSYEKL. The CDR3 sequence is CASSLTGRQETQYF. CDR3 nucleotide sequence: TGCGCCAGCAGCCTGACAGGGCGACAAGAGACCCAGTACTTC.

The V gene is TRBV6-5, the J gene TRBJ2-1, with unresolved D. The CDR3 contains 13 residues. Germline V gene lookup returns CDR1 MNHEY and CDR2 SVGAGI. V was clipped by 7 bases and J by 3 bases, with 10 bases between them. The CDR3 region has the DNA TGTGCCAGCACCGAATTACTCTACAATGAGCAGTTCTTC. This codes for CASTELLYNEQFF.

The chain has TRBV6-1 and TRBJ2-1; D perhaps matches TRBD2 (5 bases). This CDR3 has 15 residues. The germline V gene encodes CDR1 MNHNS and CDR2 SASEGT. The V end lost 1 base, the J end lost 6 bases, and 13 bases lay between the germline ends. CDR3 loop: CASSEETGKGNEQFF. CDR3 bases: TGTGCCAGCAGTGAAGAGACGGGGAAGGGCAATGAGCAGTTCTTC.

The V call is TRBV27, the J call TRBJ2-2; D may be TRBD1 (7 bases). The CDR3 has 17 amino acids. Trimming stripped 6 bases from V and 5 bases from J, with 22 bases between. Germline loops: CDR1 MNHEY, CDR2 SMNVEV (reference sequence). The CDR3 reads CASSFGQEGIRTGELFF. CDR3 DNA: TGTGCCAGCAGCTTCGGACAGGAGGGGATCAGGACCGGGGAGCTGTTTTTT.

The chain joins TRBV6-1 to TRBJ2-7; D possibly corresponds to TRBD2 (6 bases). The CDR3 is 11 residues long. The germline CDR1 and CDR2 sequences are MNHNS and SASEGT. V was clipped by 8 bases and J by 3 bases, with 8 bases between them. CDR3 coding DNA: TGTGCCAGCCTGGGGGGCTACGAGCAGTACTTC. Amino acid sequence: CASLGGYEQYF.

This chain connects TRBV28 to TRBJ2-1; 10 bases are a match to TRBD2. This CDR3 has 16 amino acids. Germline V gene lookup returns CDR1 MDHEN and CDR2 SYDVKM. Trimming took 4 bases from V and 8 from J; bases not matched to a gene: 11. CDR3 in DNA: TGTGCCAGCAGTTCCCTACCTAGCGGGAGATTCGATGAGCAGTTCTTC. This translates into CASSSLPSGRFDEQFF.

The chain uses TRBV7-9 and TRBJ1-1, with 10 positions matching TRBD1. V shed 4 bases and J 5 bases; nucleotides not matched to a gene: 16. The CDR3 is made up of 18 amino acids. Germline V CDR1 and CDR2: SEHNR, FQNEAQ (reference sequence). This CDR3 is CASSWVPGQGQVITEAFF. CDR3 DNA sequence: TGTGCCAGCAGCTGGGTTCCGGGACAGGGGCAAGTGATAACTGAAGCTTTCTTT.

V is TRBV6-1 and J is TRBJ2-7; a possible D gene is TRBD2 (7 bases). The CDR3 is made up of 16 amino acids. Germline V gene sequence: CDR1 MNHNS, CDR2 SASEGT. Trimming left V 2 bases short and J 1 base short, with 15 bases between. CDR3 in amino acids: CASSEFGGARSYEQYF. In DNA form, the CDR3 reads TGTGCCAGCAGTGAATTTGGGGGGGCGAGGTCCTACGAGCAGTACTTC.

The CDR3 loop reads CASSETSGRAQAYNEQFF. The DNA of the CDR3 is TGTGCCAGCAGTGAGACTAGCGGGAGGGCCCAGGCGTACAATGAGCAGTTCTTC. The gene calls are TRBV2 and TRBJ2-1, with TRBD2 matching 14 bases. Germline trimming cut 3 bases from V and 4 bases from J; bases unmatched to any gene: 8. The CDR3 sequence is 18 residues long. Germline V gene lookup returns CDR1 SNHLY and CDR2 FYNNEI. Full variable domain (outside the CDR3, taken from reference TRBV2 and TRBJ2-1): EPEVTQTPSHQVTQMGQEVILRCVPISNHLYFYWYRQILGQKVEFLVSFYNNEISEKSEIFDDQFSVERPDGSNFTLKIRSTKLEDSAMYFCASSETSGRAQAYNEQFFGPGTRLTVL.

Ten or more counts support this clone. One end of the junction varies from germline; a read error may be responsible. The rearrangement uses TRBV6-6 and TRBJ1-1; no clear D gene. CDR1 MNHNY and CDR2 SVGAGI come from the germline V gene (reference sequence). The CDR3 is made up of 12 amino acids. This CDR3 reads CASTYSGTEAFF. Here the CDR3 DNA reads TGTGCCAGCACTTACTCCGGAACTGAAGCTTTCTTT.

The chain recombines TRBV19 with TRBJ2-1, with 11 positions matching TRBD1. There are 15 residues in the CDR3. The V gene's germline CDR1 is LNHDA and CDR2 SQIVND (reference sequence). V lost 5 bases, J lost 1 base, and 1 base stayed unmatched. In DNA, the CDR3 is TGTGCCAGTAGTGGGGACAGGGGGTCCTACAATGAGCAGTTCTTC. Encoded protein: CASSGDRGSYNEQFF.

The V call is TRBV18, the J call TRBJ2-1; no clear D gene. Germline V lookup: CDR1 KGHSH, CDR2 LQKENI. V was cut by 5 bases and J by 0 bases, with 8 bases left in between. This CDR3 comprises 14 residues. The CDR3 DNA sequence: TGTGCCAGCTCAGGTCCCCTCTCCTACAATGAGCAGTTCTTC. Amino acids: CASSGPLSYNEQFF.

This clone was observed a few times. V usage is TRBV6-1 and J usage is TRBJ1-1; D ambiguous. CDR3 length equals 13 residues. V shed 1 base and J shed 1 base, with 4 bases lying between them. Looked up from germline, CDR1 is MNHNS and CDR2 is SASEGT. The CDR3 reads CASSEGANTEAFF. The DNA for the CDR3 is TGTGCCAGCAGTGAAGGTGCGAACACTGAAGCTTTCTTT.

This clone was detected ten times or more. The genes are TRBV4-3 and TRBJ2-3, with TRBD2 matching over 8 bases. Germline V gives CDR1 LGHNA, CDR2 YSLEER. The CDR3 is made up of 16 amino acids. V lost 4 bases, J lost 3 bases, and 9 bases stayed unmatched. The CDR3 DNA reads TGCGCCAGCAGCCCCTCCCTCCGGGAGGGAACAGATACGCAGTATTTT. Protein: CASSPSLREGTDTQYF.